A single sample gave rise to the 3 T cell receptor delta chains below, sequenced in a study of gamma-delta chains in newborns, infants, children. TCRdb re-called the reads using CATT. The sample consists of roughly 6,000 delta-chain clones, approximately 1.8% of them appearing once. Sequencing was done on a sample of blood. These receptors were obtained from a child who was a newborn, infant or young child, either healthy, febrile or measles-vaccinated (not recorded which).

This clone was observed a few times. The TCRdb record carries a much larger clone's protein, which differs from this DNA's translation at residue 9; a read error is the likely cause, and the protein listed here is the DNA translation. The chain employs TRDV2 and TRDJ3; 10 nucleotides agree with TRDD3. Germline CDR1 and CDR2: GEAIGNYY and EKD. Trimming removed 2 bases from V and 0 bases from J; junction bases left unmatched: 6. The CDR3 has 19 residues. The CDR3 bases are TGTGCCTGTGACAGTACTGGGGGATGCGGCTCCTGGGACACCCGACAGATGTTTTTC. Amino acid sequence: CACDSTGGCGSWDTRQMFF.

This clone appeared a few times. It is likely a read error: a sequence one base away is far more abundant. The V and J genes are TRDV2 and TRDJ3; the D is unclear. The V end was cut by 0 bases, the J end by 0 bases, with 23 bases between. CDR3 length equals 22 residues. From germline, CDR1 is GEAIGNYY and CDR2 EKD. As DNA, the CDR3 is TGTGCCTGTGACACCGTAGTGGGAATGGGAGATATCAGCTCCTGGGACACCCGACAGATGTTTTTC. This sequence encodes CACDTVVGMGDISSWDTRQMFF.

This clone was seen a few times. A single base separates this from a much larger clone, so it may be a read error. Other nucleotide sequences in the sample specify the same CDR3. The CDR3 spells CACDTWGIWDTRQMFF. CDR3 nucleotides: TGTGCCTGTGACACCTGGGGGATTTGGGACACCCGCCAGATGTTTTTC. The gene calls are TRDV2 and TRDJ3; 8 bases align to TRDD3. Germline V gene data show CDR1 as GEAIGNYY and CDR2 as EKD. This CDR3 spans 16 amino acids.